This TCR beta chain was recovered during a study of T-cell reconstitution after alpha-beta-depleted transplantation in children. Whole-study findings and limits: Newly generated T cells supplied most T-cell counts and diversity one year post-transplant. Expanded graft clones numbering several hundred reportedly gave rise to alpha-beta T cells about two months after transplant.

This clonotype appeared a few times. Its antigen is currently unknown. The CDR3 is 16 amino acids. The junction had 10 bases not matched to a gene; V was cut back by 4 bases and J by 4 bases. The germline CDR1 and CDR2 sequences are SGHRS and YFSETQ. TCRbeta library preparation incorporated unique molecular identifiers. TCRdb reanalysed the PCR reads using MiXCR and keeps one entry per CDR3 protein. This sample has almost 600,000 distinct CDR3 sequences, with 27% found just once. Here the sequenced sample was PBMCs, taken before TCRalphabeta/CD19-depleted stem cell transplant. The TCR was taken from a boy in the first two years of life with Wiskott-Aldrich syndrome, due to receive a stem cell transplant. The chain couples TRBV5-1 to TRBJ1-2; 10 nucleotides align to TRBD1. CDR3 in amino acids: CASSLGGQGSPYGYTF. DNA of the CDR3: TGCGCCAGCAGCCTCGGGGGACAGGGGTCTCCCTATGGCTACACCTTC.